These T cell receptor beta chains were read from a single sample in a study of T cells in Graves' hyperthyroidism and ophthalmopathy. From the multiplex PCR reads, TCRdb called clonotypes with MiXCR, one entry per CDR3 protein. The sample shows a few hundred thousand distinct CDR3 sequences, about 21% of them seen only once. The sequencing sample was made of blood. Receptors were obtained from a woman between 45 and 65 years old with Graves' hyperthyroidism. The CDR3 runs from the conserved cysteine through the conserved F or W. Fields, in order: clone size, D gene, J gene, V gene, CDR3 DNA, CDR3 protein. D genes are given only for firm matches. Clone size is given for some rows only: seen once, a few or many times, or a class if the clone is expanded.

clone size: few; D gene: .; J gene: TRBJ2-3; V gene: TRBV15; CDR3 DNA: TGTGCCACCAGCAGAGGCCAGAGGGGTACAGATACGCAGTATTTT; CDR3 protein: CATSRGQRGTDTQYF
clone size: many; D gene: .; J gene: TRBJ2-1; V gene: TRBV9; CDR3 DNA: TGTGCCAGCAGCGTAGCGGGAAATGAGCAGTTCTTC; CDR3 protein: CASSVAGNEQFF
clone size: .; D gene: .; J gene: TRBJ2-3; V gene: TRBV6-1; CDR3 DNA: TGTGCCAGCAAATTGAGGGAAAGCACAGATACGCAGTATTTT; CDR3 protein: CASKLRESTDTQYF
clone size: .; D gene: .; J gene: TRBJ2-1; V gene: TRBV5-4; CDR3 DNA: TGTGCCAGCAGCGCCGGATCCTCCTCCTACAATGAGCAGTTCTTC; CDR3 protein: CASSAGSSSYNEQFF
clone size: .; D gene: TRBD2; J gene: TRBJ2-5; V gene: TRBV3-1; CDR3 DNA: TGTGCCAGCAGCCGGACTAGTCCTAAGGAGACCCAGTACTTC; CDR3 protein: CASSRTSPKETQYF
clone size: .; D gene: .; J gene: TRBJ2-3; V gene: TRBV28; CDR3 DNA: TGTGCCAGCAGTTTAGGAAGGGCGGGGGCTAGCACAGATACGCAGTATTTT; CDR3 protein: CASSLGRAGASTDTQYF
clone size: many; D gene: TRBD1; J gene: TRBJ2-7; V gene: TRBV7-9; CDR3 DNA: TGTGCCAGCAGCTCTTGGACAGGGAGGTCCGAGCAGTACTTC; CDR3 protein: CASSSWTGRSEQYF
clone size: many; D gene: .; J gene: TRBJ1-1; V gene: TRBV2; CDR3 DNA: TGTGCCAGCAGTCGCAGGTACGAAGCTTTCTTT; CDR3 protein: CASSRRYEAFF
clone size: many; D gene: TRBD1; J gene: TRBJ1-5; V gene: TRBV20-1; CDR3 DNA: TGCAGTGCCGAACTCGACAGGGGCAATCAGCCCCAGCATTTT; CDR3 protein: CSAELDRGNQPQHF
clone size: .; D gene: TRBD2; J gene: TRBJ2-3; V gene: TRBV6-1; CDR3 DNA: TGCGCCAGCAGCTTGGCCGGAGCGGGAGGAGAAGATACGCAGTATTTT; CDR3 protein: CASSLAGAGGEDTQYF
clone size: few; D gene: TRBD2; J gene: TRBJ2-1; V gene: TRBV11-1; CDR3 DNA: TGTGCCAGCAGCCGGACTAGCGGGAGCCCCTCCTACAATGAGCAGTTCTTC; CDR3 protein: CASSRTSGSPSYNEQFF
clone size: .; D gene: .; J gene: TRBJ1-2; V gene: TRBV5-1; CDR3 DNA: TGCGCCAGCAGCCCTCTCAATGGGGGTGGCTACACCTTC; CDR3 protein: CASSPLNGGGYTF
clone size: many; D gene: TRBD1; J gene: TRBJ2-1; V gene: TRBV10-3; CDR3 DNA: TGTGCCATCAGAAATCGGGACAGCTCCTACAATGAGCAGTTCTTC; CDR3 protein: CAIRNRDSSYNEQFF
clone size: many; D gene: .; J gene: TRBJ2-3; V gene: TRBV30; CDR3 DNA: TGTGCCTGGAGTGCCCCCTCAGCGGCCGAACCCACAGATACGCAGTATTTT; CDR3 protein: CAWSAPSAAEPTDTQYF
clone size: many; D gene: .; J gene: TRBJ1-5; V gene: TRBV27; CDR3 DNA: TGTGCCAGCAGTTTGACCGGGAATAGCAATCAGCCCCAGCATTTT; CDR3 protein: CASSLTGNSNQPQHF
clone size: many; D gene: .; J gene: TRBJ2-5; V gene: TRBV6-1; CDR3 DNA: TGTGCCAGCAGTGCCCAAGAGACCCAGTACTTC; CDR3 protein: CASSAQETQYF
clone size: many; D gene: .; J gene: TRBJ1-4; V gene: TRBV11-2; CDR3 DNA: TGTGCCAGCAGCAAATCACCCAATGAAAAACTGTTTTTT; CDR3 protein: CASSKSPNEKLFF
clone size: many; D gene: .; J gene: TRBJ1-1; V gene: TRBV28; CDR3 DNA: TGTGCCAGCAGTTCGGCCGGGACCGCGAACACTGAAGCTTTCTTT; CDR3 protein: CASSSAGTANTEAFF
clone size: many; D gene: .; J gene: TRBJ2-5; V gene: TRBV18; CDR3 DNA: TGTGCCAGCTCACCATTTCAGGGAGAGACCCAGTACTTC; CDR3 protein: CASSPFQGETQYF
clone size: .; D gene: TRBD1; J gene: TRBJ1-1; V gene: TRBV2; CDR3 DNA: TGTGCCAGCAGTGAAGCAACGGTGTACAGGGGGCCGTTCAACACTGAAGCTTTCTTT; CDR3 protein: CASSEATVYRGPFNTEAFF
clone size: many; D gene: .; J gene: TRBJ2-7; V gene: TRBV7-2; CDR3 DNA: TGTGCCAGCAGCTCCGGAGGGGCCCGCGAGCAGTACTTC; CDR3 protein: CASSSGGAREQYF
clone size: .; D gene: TRBD2; J gene: TRBJ2-2; V gene: TRBV6-4; CDR3 DNA: TGTGCCAGCAGTGACTCGGGGCTAGCGGACACCGGGGAGCTGTTTTTT; CDR3 protein: CASSDSGLADTGELFF
clone size: many; D gene: TRBD2; J gene: TRBJ2-7; V gene: TRBV12-3/TRBV12-4; CDR3 DNA: TGTGCCAGCAGCCCCAGACTAGCGGGGGCCTACGAGCAGTACTTC; CDR3 protein: CASSPRLAGAYEQYF
clone size: many; D gene: TRBD1; J gene: TRBJ1-5; V gene: TRBV7-8; CDR3 DNA: TGTGCCAGCAGCCCCGGGACAGGGAGTCAGCCCCAGCATTTT; CDR3 protein: CASSPGTGSQPQHF
clone size: many; D gene: .; J gene: TRBJ2-7; V gene: TRBV20-1; CDR3 DNA: TGCAGTGCATCACGTTCCGGGCACGAGGATCCCTACGAGCAGTACTTC; CDR3 protein: CSASRSGHEDPYEQYF
clone size: many; D gene: .; J gene: TRBJ2-1; V gene: TRBV18; CDR3 DNA: TGTGCCAGCTCTGGACCCTTACAGGAGCAGTTCTTC; CDR3 protein: CASSGPLQEQFF
clone size: many; D gene: .; J gene: TRBJ2-2; V gene: TRBV5-6; CDR3 DNA: TGTGCCAGCAGCTTGGGTCAGACCTTGAACACCGGGGAGCTGTTTTTT; CDR3 protein: CASSLGQTLNTGELFF
clone size: once; D gene: TRBD1; J gene: TRBJ1-1; V gene: TRBV28; CDR3 DNA: TGTGCCAGCAGTCCGTACAGGGGGCCCACTGAAGCTTTCTTT; CDR3 protein: CASSPYRGPTEAFF
clone size: .; D gene: .; J gene: TRBJ1-3; V gene: TRBV15; CDR3 DNA: TGTGCCACCACCAATGGACAGAAGTCTGGAAACACCATATATTTT; CDR3 protein: CATTNGQKSGNTIYF
clone size: .; D gene: .; J gene: TRBJ1-6; V gene: TRBV5-1; CDR3 DNA: TGCGCCAGCAGCCCAACCCAGGTTCGGGAATCACCCCTCCACTTT; CDR3 protein: CASSPTQVRESPLHF
clone size: many; D gene: .; J gene: TRBJ2-5; V gene: TRBV12-3/TRBV12-4; CDR3 DNA: TGTGCCAGCAGTTGGCAGGGGGGGAAGGCCCAGTACTTC; CDR3 protein: CASSWQGGKAQYF
clone size: few; D gene: .; J gene: TRBJ2-1; V gene: TRBV19; CDR3 DNA: TGTGCCAGTAGTATAGGGTTCGGCGGGATGAACAATGAGCAGTTCTTC; CDR3 protein: CASSIGFGGMNNEQFF
clone size: .; D gene: .; J gene: TRBJ1-5; V gene: TRBV5-6; CDR3 DNA: TGTGCCAGCAGCGCAGGCAGGGCTGATCAGCCCCAGCATTTT; CDR3 protein: CASSAGRADQPQHF
clone size: many; D gene: .; J gene: TRBJ2-5; V gene: TRBV3-1; CDR3 DNA: TGTGCCAGCAGCCAAAATGTTTGGACTAAAGAGACCCAGTACTTC; CDR3 protein: CASSQNVWTKETQYF
clone size: .; D gene: .; J gene: TRBJ2-2; V gene: TRBV20-1; CDR3 DNA: TGCAGTGCTAGCCGGGACGGAAAGACCGGGGAGCTGTTTTTT; CDR3 protein: CSASRDGKTGELFF
clone size: .; D gene: .; J gene: TRBJ2-7; V gene: TRBV20-1; CDR3 DNA: TGCAGTGCTACCACCCGGGACTCTTTCTACGAGCAGTACTTC; CDR3 protein: CSATTRDSFYEQYF
clone size: once; D gene: .; J gene: TRBJ2-4; V gene: TRBV20-1; CDR3 DNA: TGCAGTGCTAGAGGTAATAGAAAAAAAAACATTCAGTACTTC; CDR3 protein: CSARGNRKKNIQYF
clone size: many; D gene: TRBD2; J gene: TRBJ2-2; V gene: TRBV18; CDR3 DNA: TGTGCCAGCTCACCTGGGACTAGCGGGAGCACCGGGGAGCTGTTTTTT; CDR3 protein: CASSPGTSGSTGELFF
clone size: .; D gene: .; J gene: TRBJ1-5; V gene: TRBV6-2/TRBV6-3; CDR3 DNA: TGTGCCAGCAGTTACTCGATCGGGGCGGCCAATCAGCCCCAGCATTTT; CDR3 protein: CASSYSIGAANQPQHF
clone size: .; D gene: TRBD2; J gene: TRBJ2-7; V gene: TRBV5-1; CDR3 DNA: TGCGCCAGCAGCTGGAAAATAGCGGGAGGGCCCTACGAGCAGTACTTC; CDR3 protein: CASSWKIAGGPYEQYF
clone size: many; D gene: TRBD1; J gene: TRBJ1-6; V gene: TRBV5-1; CDR3 DNA: TGCGCCAGCAGCTGGGACAGCCATAATTCACCCCTCCACTTT; CDR3 protein: CASSWDSHNSPLHF
clone size: .; D gene: TRBD2; J gene: TRBJ2-7; V gene: TRBV29-1; CDR3 DNA: TGCAGCGGGGGGGGGGGCGGGGGGTACGAGCAGTACTTC; CDR3 protein: CSGGGGGGYEQYF
clone size: many; D gene: TRBD2; J gene: TRBJ2-5; V gene: TRBV12-3/TRBV12-4; CDR3 DNA: TGTGCCAGCAGTTTAAGAGCGGGGGGGTGGGAGACCCAGTACTTC; CDR3 protein: CASSLRAGGWETQYF
clone size: .; D gene: .; J gene: TRBJ2-3; V gene: TRBV11-2; CDR3 DNA: TGTGCCAGCAGCTTAAGGGTTAAACGCACAGATACGCAGTATTTT; CDR3 protein: CASSLRVKRTDTQYF
clone size: once; D gene: TRBD2; J gene: TRBJ2-5; V gene: TRBV6-1; CDR3 DNA: TGTGCCAGCAGTGAAGCTTGGACTAGCGGGGTGGGGTTAAGGACCCAGTACTTC; CDR3 protein: CASSEAWTSGVGLRTQYF
clone size: few; D gene: .; J gene: TRBJ2-1; V gene: TRBV20-1; CDR3 DNA: TGCAGTTTTACAGGGTTACGGGTCAATGAGCAGTTCTTC; CDR3 protein: CSFTGLRVNEQFF